This T cell receptor (beta chain) was obtained from a study of post-analysis software for immune sequencing data. General observations from the study: Comparison of patients with controls showed five TRBV segments more frequent in patients, TRBV5-6, TRBV5-1 and TRBV20-1 among them. Relative to controls, patients with multiple sclerosis showed significantly lower normalized Chao1 diversity. Pronounced co-clustering by F measure was evident among identically batched samples.

Details on this clonotype: No antigen is known for it.

TCR beta libraries were prepared from cDNA with unique molecular identifiers. About 500,000 cDNA molecules were obtained per 1 to 10 million input T cells. TCRdb used MiXCR to reprocess the PCR reads, holding one entry per CDR3 protein. Of roughly 400,000 distinct CDR3 sequences listed, about 40% are singletons. The germline gives CDR1 MDHEN, CDR2 SYDVKM. V dropped 3 bases and J dropped 4; count of bases not matched to a gene: 6. This CDR3 has 14 amino acids. Sequencing input: blood. This TCR was sampled from a girl aged 2 to 9 with multiple sclerosis. This sequence joins TRBV28 and TRBJ2-7; 7 nucleotides align to TRBD1. As DNA, the CDR3 is TGTGCCAGCAGTTTGTCGGACAGGAGATACGAGCAGTACTTC. Translation: CASSLSDRRYEQYF.